This T cell receptor beta chain is from a study of blood T cell repertoires in COVID-19. The wider study: PBMCs, B-cell-depleted T cells, or T cells provided the cDNA or gDNA that made up the material.

Assay used: immunoSEQ multiplex PCR; TCRdb lists only in-frame clones, some missing. There are a few hundred thousand clones in the sample; over 75% occur only once, and around 1.9% lies in the top ten. Participants' reported clinical history set cohort assignment. The V gene's germline CDR1 is SNHLY and CDR2 FYNNEI. The V and J ends lost 2 bases and 5 bases respectively, with 12 bases between them. The CDR3 runs 14 residues. The sample comprised PBMCs or T cells enriched from blood (not recorded which). This chain uses TRBV2 with TRBJ1-2; a weak D match, TRBD1 (5 bases). The TCR sequence derives from a man in his forties or fifties in a cohort exposed to, infected with or recovered from COVID-19 (not recorded which). In nucleotides, the CDR3 is TGTGCCAGCAGTGAACTAGGGGCGGGGTATGGCTACACCTTC. The encoded protein is CASSELGAGYGYTF.